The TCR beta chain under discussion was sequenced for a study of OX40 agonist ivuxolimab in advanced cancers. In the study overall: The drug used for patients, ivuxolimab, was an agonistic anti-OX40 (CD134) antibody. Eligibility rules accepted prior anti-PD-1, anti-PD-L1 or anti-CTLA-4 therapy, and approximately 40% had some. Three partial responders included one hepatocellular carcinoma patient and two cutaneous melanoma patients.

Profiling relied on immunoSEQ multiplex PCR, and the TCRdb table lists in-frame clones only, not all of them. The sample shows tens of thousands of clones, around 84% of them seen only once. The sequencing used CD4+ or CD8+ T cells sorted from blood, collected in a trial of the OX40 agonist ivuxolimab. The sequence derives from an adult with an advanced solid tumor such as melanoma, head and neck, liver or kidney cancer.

The CDR3 protein is CASRKGGDRNTGELFF. CDR3 DNA: TGTGCCAGCAGAAAAGGGGGTGACAGAAACACCGGGGAGCTGTTTTTT. The chain joins TRBV7-3 to TRBJ2-2; tentatively, D is TRBD1 (6 bases). This CDR3 comprises 16 residues. In germline, CDR1 is SGHTA, CDR2 FQGTGA. V gave up 6 bases and J gave up 2 bases, with 16 bases separating them.